This T cell receptor (beta chain) was documented in a study of CD8 T cells in Susac syndrome. Blood CD8+ and CD4+ T cells underwent high-throughput TCR beta sequencing. Definite or probable Susac syndrome was diagnosed using recently defined diagnostic criteria. Germline CDR1 is SGHVS and CDR2 is FQNEAQ. The CDR3 has 15 amino acids. V dropped 3 bases and J dropped 6; count of bases not matched to a gene: 6. After extraction with the RNeasy kit, 0.5 to 1 ug of the RNA was reverse transcribed using random hexamers. Each CDR3 protein gets one entry after TCRdb re-called the immunoSEQ multiplex PCR reads with MiXCR. Of around 200,000 distinct CDR3 sequences listed, about 94% are singletons.

The sequencing input was CD4+ T cells from PBMCs. This sequence was found in a human donor with Susac syndrome. The chain recombines TRBV7-8 with TRBJ2-7; 12 nucleotides match TRBD1. CDR3: CASSFPGTGGREQYF. CDR3 coding DNA: TGTGCCAGCAGCTTCCCCGGGACAGGGGGCCGCGAGCAGTACTTC.